These 20 T cell receptor beta chains came from one sample sequenced in a study of T cells after yellow fever vaccination (dated by TCRdb to the late 2010s). The treatment or condition tag for this specimen amounts to: live attenuated yellow fever vaccine strain. Libraries were constructed by 5' RACE. Sequencer: Illumina NovaSeq 6000. TCRdb reran the public reads through fastp at Q25 and MiXCR, keeping productive beta chains. Under each unique CDR3 protein, matching rows form one entry showing the most common genes and DNA. This sample is represented by approximately 330,000 distinct CDR3 sequences; approximately 13% of them were singletons. The top ten clonotypes cover approximately 3.4% of the sample. The input for sequencing was CD4+ T cells sorted from PBMCs, taken 15 days after the yellow fever booster vaccination. Receptor source: a man between 18 and 35 years old who received the YFV17D yellow fever vaccine.

This clonotype has only a few counts. V is TRBV7-3 and J is TRBJ1-3; D remains ambiguous. V gave up 5 bases and J gave up 4 bases, with 12 bases separating them. Germline values: CDR1 SGHTA, CDR2 FQGTGA. The length of the CDR3 is 14 residues. CDR3 protein: CASSPDSTGNTIYF. In DNA, the CDR3 is TGTGCCAGCAGCCCAGACTCAACGGGAAACACCATATATTTT. The whole variable domain, remainder taken from reference TRBV7-3 and TRBJ1-3, is GAGVSQTPSNKVTEKGKYVELRCDPISGHTALYWYRQSLGQGPEFLIYFQGTGAADDSGLPNDRFFAVRPEGSVSTLKIQRTERGDSAVYLCASSPDSTGNTIYFGEGSWLTVV.

A note on this clonotype: Germline is not matched at one junction end, which may reflect a read error. The V call is TRBV6-5, the J call TRBJ2-1, with 8 bases lining up with TRBD1. This CDR3 has 9 amino acids. The V gene's germline CDR1 is MNHEY and CDR2 SVGAGI. The CDR3 here is CATGQGLDF. CDR3 DNA sequence: TGTGCCACCGGACAGGGTTTGGACTTC.

This clonotype was seen a few times. The chain links TRBV7-2 to TRBJ2-7; D is perhaps TRBD2 (6 bases). This CDR3 has 13 amino acids. Germline CDR1 reads SGHTA; CDR2 reads FQGNSA. Trimming shortened V by 1 base and J by 4 bases, and 8 bases separated the two germline ends. The CDR3 DNA reads TGTGCCAGCAGCTTAGACGCGGGATACGAGCAGTACGTC. It is translated as CASSLDAGYEQYV.

The chain couples TRBV29-1 to TRBJ1-2; no definite D call. V lost 4 bases and J lost 0, with 9 bases in between. The germline gives CDR1 SQVTM, CDR2 ANQGSEA. The CDR3 contains 13 residues. The CDR3 DNA sequence: TGCAGCGTTGGGCAGCGAGCTAACTATGGCTACACCTTC. This translates into CSVGQRANYGYTF. The full variable domain, its missing parts supplied by reference TRBV29-1 and TRBJ1-2, is SAVISQKPSRDICQRGTSLTIQCQVDSQVTMMFWYRQQPGQSLTLIATANQGSEATYESGFVIDKFPISRPNLTFSTLTVSNMSPEDSSIYLCSVGQRANYGYTFGSGTRLTVV.

V is TRBV2 and J is TRBJ2-2; a weak D match, TRBD2 (5 bases). Germline values: CDR1 SNHLY, CDR2 FYNNEI. The CDR3 has 14 residues. The germline V and J ends were trimmed by 6 bases and 3 bases, with 11 bases remaining between them. The CDR3 coding sequence is TGTGCCAGCAGGGGTCCCGGGGACACCGGGGAGCTGTTTTTT. It is translated as CASRGPGDTGELFF.

The genes are TRBV5-1 and TRBJ2-1; 13 nucleotides align to TRBD2. The CDR3 extends over 16 amino acids. V trimming: 2 bases; J trimming: 3 bases; junction bases outside the gene matches: 2. Germline lookup yields CDR1 SGHRS and CDR2 YFSETQ. The CDR3 here is CASSLGLAGDYNEQFF. The DNA for the CDR3 is TGCGCCAGCAGCTTAGGACTAGCGGGGGACTACAATGAGCAGTTCTTC.

In its sample, this clonotype was seen many times. The chain carries TRBV9 and TRBJ2-3, with a weak D call TRBD1 (7 bases). V was cut by 0 bases and J by 4 bases, with 12 bases left in between. Germline CDR1 reads SGDLS; CDR2 reads YYNGEE. This CDR3 spans 15 amino acids. The CDR3 DNA sequence: TGTGCCAGCAGCGTAGCAACAGGGGAGGCAGATACGCAGTATTTT. It translates to CASSVATGEADTQYF.

This clonotype turned up a few times. One junction end does not reproduce the germline sequence, and a read error may be involved. The CDR3 region is CASSIAGKQFF. CDR3 in DNA: TGTGCCAGCAGTATAGCGGGGAAGCAGTTCTTC. V usage is TRBV12-3 or TRBV12-4 and J usage is TRBJ2-1; TRBD2 matches 8 bases. This CDR3 region has 11 residues.

Only a few counts were recorded for this clonotype. The rearrangement joins TRBV3-1 to TRBJ1-4, with D unresolved. Germline V lookup: CDR1 LGHDT, CDR2 YNNKEL (reference sequence). The CDR3 runs to 16 residues. Trimming cost V 4 bases and J 6 bases, with 18 bases left between them. The CDR3 spells CASSPLALSVDEKLFF. The CDR3 DNA reads TGTGCCAGCAGCCCCCTGGCCCTCAGCGTGGATGAAAAACTGTTTTTT.

The chain has TRBV4-3 and TRBJ2-4; 9 bases fit TRBD1. The CDR3 runs to 15 residues. Germline V gene data show CDR1 as LGHNA and CDR2 as YSLEER. V was clipped by 3 bases and J by 6 bases; unmatched bases: 6. The CDR3 protein is CASSQTDRGGNIQYF. The CDR3 DNA is TGCGCCAGCAGCCAGACGGACAGGGGAGGAAACATTCAGTACTTC.

The J gene is TRBJ2-1, the V gene TRBV6-1; 8 nucleotides agree with TRBD1. The CDR3 is 16 amino acids. The trim removed 7 bases at V and 4 bases at J, leaving 12 bases unmatched. CDR1 MNHNS and CDR2 SASEGT come from the germline V gene. The CDR3 is CASILRPGQVYNEQFF. The CDR3, as DNA: TGTGCCAGCATTCTTAGACCGGGACAGGTATACAATGAGCAGTTCTTC.

This clonotype occurred many times. The V call is TRBV12-3 or TRBV12-4, the J call TRBJ2-5; no clear D. This CDR3 region has 13 residues. The ends were cut back, 8 bases at V and 0 bases at J, with 10 bases in the middle. DNA of the CDR3: TGTGCCAGCGCAAGTCCGTACCAAGAGACCCAGTACTTC. Translation: CASASPYQETQYF.

V usage is TRBV11-2 and J usage is TRBJ2-7; D is perhaps TRBD1 (6 bases). The germline V and J ends were trimmed by 4 bases and 6 bases, with 10 bases remaining between them. Per the germline V gene, CDR1 is SGHAT and CDR2 is FQNNGV. The CDR3 is 12 residues long. CDR3 residues: CASSSQGIEQYV. CDR3 coding DNA: TGTGCCAGCAGCTCCCAGGGGATCGAGCAGTACGTC.

This clonotype has just a few counts. The CDR3 reads CASRKDRANTGELFF. CDR3 nucleotide sequence: TGTGCCAGCAGGAAGGACAGGGCGAACACCGGGGAGCTGTTTTTT. The chain is built from TRBV2 and TRBJ2-2, with 8 bases that match TRBD1. Trimming removed 6 bases from V and 0 bases from J; junction bases left unmatched: 3. Germline CDR1 is SNHLY and CDR2 is FYNNEI. The CDR3 spans 15 residues.

The sample holds a few counts of this clonotype. The chain is built from TRBV7-2 and TRBJ2-1, with 15 bases aligning to TRBD2. Germline trimming cut 5 bases from V and 12 bases from J; bases unmatched to any gene: 5. The CDR3 loop spans 14 amino acids. The germline gives CDR1 SGHTA, CDR2 FQGNSA. This CDR3 is CASSGLAGGARQFF. In nucleotides, the CDR3 is TGTGCCAGCAGCGGACTAGCGGGGGGGGCTCGGCAGTTCTTC.

The chain joins TRBV7-2 to TRBJ2-3, with 7 positions matching TRBD2. With 8 bases clipped from V and 3 bases from J, the junction kept 8 bases outside the gene matches. The CDR3 is 14 amino acids. Germline loops: CDR1 SGHTA, CDR2 FQGNSA. The CDR3 region is CASPGGSGTDTQYF. CDR3 bases: TGTGCCAGCCCCGGTGGTAGCGGGACAGATACGCAGTATTTT. The full variable domain, its missing parts supplied by reference TRBV7-2 and TRBJ2-3, is GAGVSQSPSNKVTEKGKDVELRCDPISGHTALYWYRQSLGQGLEFLIYFQGNSAPDKSGLPSDRFSAERTGGSVSTLTIQRTQQEDSAVYLCASPGGSGTDTQYFGPGTRLTVL.

This clonotype has ten or more counts. This chain joins TRBV4-2 and TRBJ1-2, with a tentative D call TRBD1 (6 bases). The V gene lost 0 bases and the J gene lost 7 bases, with 15 bases spanning the gap. The CDR3 is 15 residues long. Germline values: CDR1 LGHNA, CDR2 YNFKEQ. CDR3: CASSQDWSGAVGYTF. DNA of the CDR3: TGTGCCAGCAGCCAAGATTGGTCGGGGGCAGTTGGCTACACCTTC.

The sample holds a few counts of this clonotype. This chain links TRBV9 with TRBJ2-3; D tentatively reads TRBD1 or TRBD2 (6 bases each). V was cut by 0 bases and J by 0 bases, with 14 bases left in between. Germline values: CDR1 SGDLS, CDR2 YYNGEE. The CDR3 has 17 residues. The CDR3, as DNA: TGTGCCAGCAGCGTAGCGTTCGGGGGCCGGAGCACAGATACGCAGTATTTT. Its translation is CASSVAFGGRSTDTQYF.

This clonotype was seen a handful of times. The CDR3 coding sequence is TGTGCCAGCAGCCACGACAGGGGCTACGAGCAGTACGTC. Its protein is CASSHDRGYEQYV. This chain connects TRBV3-1 to TRBJ2-7; 8 positions agree with TRBD1. The CDR3 sequence is 13 residues long. Trimming took 3 bases from V and 3 from J; bases not matched to a gene: 1. The germline gives CDR1 LGHDT, CDR2 YNNKEL (reference sequence).

This clonotype came up a few times. The genes are TRBV7-2 and TRBJ2-7, with D possibly being TRBD2 (6 bases). Germline V gene lookup returns CDR1 SGHTA and CDR2 FQGNSA. CDR3 length: 14 residues. V was trimmed by 1 base and J by 2 bases, leaving 9 bases between them. The CDR3 coding sequence is TGTGCCAGCAGCTTAGTGGGACTGACCTACGAGCAGTACTTC. As protein: CASSLVGLTYEQYF.